Listed below are T cell receptor beta chains from one sample, sequenced in a study of cytomegalovirus exposure and HLA in healthy donors. Here immunoSEQ multiplex PCR was the method, and the copy in TCRdb shows in-frame clones only, minus some. The table has fewer than 250,000 clones, about three quarters seen once. Input material: PBMCs. The receptors were gathered from a male donor in good health and CMV-seronegative. Both conserved end residues are part of each CDR3. Fields, in order: CDR3 protein, CDR3 DNA, CDR3 length, D gene, clone size, J gene, V gene. The D gene is left open where the match is weak. Size is stated for part of the rows, as once, few or many counts, or as a class when the clone is expanded.

CASSYIPGSSALTEAFF,TGTGCCAGCAGTTATATTCCGGGGAGCTCAGCCCTCACTGAAGCTTTCTTT,17,-,-,TRBJ1-1,TRBV28
CASSQGLTPSSPAYNEQFF,TGTGCCAGCAGCCAGGGACTAACGCCCTCCTCTCCCGCCTACAATGAGCAGTTCTTC,19,TRBD2,few,TRBJ2-1,TRBV5-4
CASSENTDNSPLHF,TGTGCCAGCAGTGAGAATACAGATAATTCACCCCTCCACTTT,14,-,-,TRBJ1-6,TRBV6-1
CASANRTDTQYF,TGTGCCAGCGCGAACCGCACAGATACGCAGTATTTT,12,-,-,TRBJ2-3,TRBV7-9
CASSDRGRNSPLHF,TGTGCCAGCAGTGACAGGGGTAGGAATTCACCCCTCCACTTT,14,-,-,TRBJ1-6,TRBV25-1
CSVEDSGNEQYF,TGCAGCGTTGAAGATTCCGGTAACGAGCAGTACTTC,12,-,-,TRBJ2-7,TRBV29-1
CASRLLAGVEETQYF,TGCGCCAGCAGACTACTAGCGGGAGTTGAGGAGACCCAGTACTTC,15,TRBD2,-,TRBJ2-5,TRBV10-1
CASSQILPTGGDTQYF,TGTGCCAGCAGCCAAATCCTCCCCACTGGCGGGGATACGCAGTATTTT,16,-,-,TRBJ2-3,TRBV16
CASSFLPAALYEQYF,TGCGCCAGCAGCTTTCTCCCCGCCGCCCTCTACGAGCAGTACTTC,15,-,-,TRBJ2-7,TRBV5-1
CASNDWTGYEQYF,TGCGCCAGCAATGACTGGACAGGGTACGAGCAGTACTTC,13,TRBD1,few,TRBJ2-7,TRBV5-1
CASSPGGQRQAFF,TGTGCCAGCAGCCCCGGCGGGCAGCGGCAAGCTTTCTTT,13,-,-,TRBJ1-1,TRBV7-9
CASTRQGYGYTF,TGTGCCAGCACGAGACAGGGCTATGGCTACACCTTC,12,TRBD1,-,TRBJ1-2,TRBV28
CASSHLGPGVFEKLFF,TGTGCCAGCTCTCACCTCGGGCCAGGGGTTTTTGAAAAACTGTTTTTT,16,-,-,TRBJ1-4,TRBV7-6
CASSFQGLGSSYEQYF,TGTGCCAGCAGTTTCCAGGGCCTCGGGAGCTCCTACGAGCAGTACTTC,16,-,-,TRBJ2-7,TRBV28
CASSRDRVADTQYF,TGTGCCAGCAGTAGGGACAGGGTGGCAGATACGCAGTATTTT,14,TRBD1,-,TRBJ2-3,TRBV7-3
CASSYSAGVGNQPQHF,TGTGCCAGCAGTTACTCGGCGGGGGTTGGCAATCAGCCCCAGCATTTT,16,-,-,TRBJ1-5,TRBV6-6
CASSLRVGTDTQYF,TGTGCCAGCAGCTTACGAGTGGGCACAGATACGCAGTATTTT,14,-,-,TRBJ2-3,TRBV7-9
CASSQDPSGGANEQFF,TGCGCCAGCAGCCAAGATCCTAGCGGGGGGGCCAATGAGCAGTTCTTC,16,TRBD2,few,TRBJ2-1,TRBV4-3
CASSLGQGLMNTEAFF,TGCGCCAGCAGCTTGGGGCAGGGACTCATGAACACTGAAGCTTTCTTT,16,-,few,TRBJ1-1,TRBV5-1
CASTTLRGKSYEQYF,TGTGCCAGCACCACCCTGCGAGGGAAGTCCTACGAGCAGTACTTC,15,-,few,TRBJ2-7,TRBV6-5
CSARDYVEQYF,TGCAGTGCTAGAGATTATGTCGAGCAGTACTTC,11,-,-,TRBJ2-7,TRBV20-1
CASSPSGGHAVYEQYF,TGTGCCAGCAGTCCGTCGGGGGGTCACGCGGTCTACGAGCAGTACTTC,16,TRBD2,-,TRBJ2-7,TRBV27
CASSAEVGGGVEQYF,TGTGCCAGCAGTGCTGAGGTCGGGGGGGGAGTTGAGCAGTACTTC,15,TRBD2,-,TRBJ2-7,TRBV2
CASWGQGVGQETQYF,TGTGCCAGTTGGGGCCAGGGGGTAGGCCAAGAGACCCAGTACTTC,15,TRBD1,-,TRBJ2-5,TRBV2
CASSQEWGDSFEQYF,TGCGCCAGCAGCCAAGAGTGGGGAGACTCGTTCGAGCAGTACTTC,15,-,-,TRBJ2-7,TRBV4-3
CASSGTGIQPQHF,TGTGCCAGCAGTGGGACAGGGATTCAGCCCCAGCATTTT,13,TRBD1,-,TRBJ1-5,TRBV28
CASSLVAGGPYEQYF,TGTGCCAGCAGTTTAGTAGCGGGAGGGCCCTACGAGCAGTACTTC,15,TRBD2,-,TRBJ2-7,TRBV28
CASSALRGLAGETQYF,TGTGCCAGCAGCGCCCTAAGAGGACTAGCGGGAGAGACCCAGTACTTC,16,TRBD2,-,TRBJ2-5,TRBV9
CASSQERSGLAGRMDTGELFF,TGCGCCAGCAGCCAAGAACGATCAGGACTAGCGGGAAGAATGGACACCGGGGAGCTGTTTTTT,21,TRBD2,-,TRBJ2-2,TRBV4-3
CASSLGTGYEQYF,TGTGCTAGCAGCTTAGGGACAGGCTACGAGCAGTACTTC,13,TRBD1,-,TRBJ2-7,TRBV7-7
CASKKDRGNFVYEQYF,TGTGCCAGTAAAAAGGACAGGGGCAACTTTGTCTACGAGCAGTACTTC,16,TRBD1,-,TRBJ2-7,TRBV6-4
CASSPGTGAPTEAFF,TGTGCCAGCAGCCCGGGGACAGGGGCACCAACTGAAGCTTTCTTT,15,TRBD1,-,TRBJ1-1,TRBV7-9
CASSPQQGNTGELFF,TGTGCTAGCAGCCCACAACAGGGGAACACCGGGGAGCTGTTTTTT,15,-,-,TRBJ2-2,TRBV7-7
CSVNSGTSGSSYNEQFF,TGCAGCGTTAATTCCGGGACTAGCGGGAGCTCCTACAATGAGCAGTTCTTC,17,TRBD2,few,TRBJ2-1,TRBV29-1
CASSLMGLAGGRNTGELFF,TGTGCCAGCAGCTTAATGGGACTAGCGGGGGGGCGGAACACCGGGGAGCTGTTTTTT,19,TRBD2,-,TRBJ2-2,TRBV7-2
CASHQRDRVLNTEAFF,TGTGCCAGCCACCAACGGGACAGGGTGTTGAACACTGAAGCTTTCTTT,16,TRBD1,-,TRBJ1-1,TRBV19